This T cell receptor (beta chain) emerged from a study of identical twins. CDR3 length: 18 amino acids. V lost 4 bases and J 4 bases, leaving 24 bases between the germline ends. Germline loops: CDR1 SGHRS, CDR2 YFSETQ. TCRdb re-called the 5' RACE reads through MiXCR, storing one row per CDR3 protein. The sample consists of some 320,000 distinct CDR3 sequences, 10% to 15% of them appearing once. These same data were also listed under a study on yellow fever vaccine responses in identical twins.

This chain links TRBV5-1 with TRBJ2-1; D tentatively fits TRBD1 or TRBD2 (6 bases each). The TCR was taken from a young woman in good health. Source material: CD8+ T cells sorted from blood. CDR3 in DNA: TGCGCCAGCAGCCTGACCTTTAGCGGAGGGGGAGTATACAATGAGCAGTTCTTC. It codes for CASSLTFSGGGVYNEQFF.